This T cell receptor (beta chain) was obtained from a study of blood T cell repertoires in COVID-19. Study summary: The United States, Italy and Spain provided the acute and convalescent COVID-19 samples.

Ages ranged from 18 to 89 years, with residence in fewer than 25 US areas. Original analysis: Reference gene primer amplification yielded estimated nucleated cell counts. The data were produced by immunoSEQ multiplex PCR, yet TCRdb's version contains in-frame clones alone and is incomplete. The DNA gave D and trimming, while V, J and clone size come from that table. The table shows roughly 380,000 clones, with more than 85% occurring only once. Sequencing input: PBMCs or T cells enriched from blood (not recorded which). This clonotype was sampled from a woman in her thirties who had recovered from COVID-19.

This CDR3 is CASSYSGEGTYEQYF. CDR3 bases: TGTGCCAGCAGTTACTCGGGGGAAGGGACTTACGAGCAGTACTTC. This rearrangement joins TRBV6-6 to TRBJ2-7; tentative D call: TRBD2 (6 bases). Germline assignment: CDR1 MNHNY and CDR2 SVGAGI (reference sequence). The length of the CDR3 is 15 residues. Trimming pared 0 bases from V and 4 bases from J, leaving 13 bases between.